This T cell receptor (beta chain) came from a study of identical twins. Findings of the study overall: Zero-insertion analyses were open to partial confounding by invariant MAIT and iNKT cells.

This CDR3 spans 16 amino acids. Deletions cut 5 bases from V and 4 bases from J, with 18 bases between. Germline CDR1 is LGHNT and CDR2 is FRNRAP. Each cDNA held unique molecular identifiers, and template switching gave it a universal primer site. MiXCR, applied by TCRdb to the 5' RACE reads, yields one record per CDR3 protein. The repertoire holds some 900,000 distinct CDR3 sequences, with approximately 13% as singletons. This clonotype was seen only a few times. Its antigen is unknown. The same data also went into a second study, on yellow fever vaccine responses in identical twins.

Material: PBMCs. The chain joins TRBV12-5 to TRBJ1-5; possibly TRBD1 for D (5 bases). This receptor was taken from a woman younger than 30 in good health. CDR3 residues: CASGVRGSGTNQPQHF. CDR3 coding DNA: TGTGCTAGTGGTGTACGGGGTTCGGGGACGAATCAGCCCCAGCATTTT.